A single sample gave rise to the 14 T cell receptor beta chains below, sequenced in a study of graft-versus-host responses after intestinal transplantation. Their recognized antigens are unknown. Method: immunoSEQ multiplex PCR; TCRdb's copy keeps in-frame clones and lacks some. Found here are about 90,000 clones, roughly four fifths of them singletons; the top ten hold 17%. The material was unstimulated CD8+ T cells sorted from spleen or lymph node cells, obtained before intestinal transplant. The receptors shown here come from a human donor who received an intestinal transplant.

The J gene is TRBJ1-5, the V gene TRBV27; 9 bases map to TRBD1. With 6 bases clipped from V and 1 base from J, the junction kept 4 bases outside the gene matches. The CDR3 contains 15 residues. CDR1 MNHEY and CDR2 SMNVEV come from the germline V gene (reference sequence). CDR3 sequence reads: CASRLGQGSNQPQHF. The CDR3 DNA reads TGTGCCAGCAGACTGGGACAGGGAAGCAATCAGCCCCAGCATTTT.

This chain joins TRBV5-6 and TRBJ1-1; 9 nucleotides agree with TRBD1. Germline CDR1 SGHDT, CDR2 YYEEEE. Trimming took 3 bases from V and 1 from J; bases not matched to a gene: 1. There are 14 residues in the CDR3. The CDR3 reads CASSWGQGNTEAFF. The CDR3 bases are TGTGCCAGCAGCTGGGGACAGGGGAACACTGAAGCTTTCTTT.

J is TRBJ1-2 and V is TRBV5-1, with D unclear. Germline assignment: CDR1 SGHRS and CDR2 YFSETQ. The CDR3 contains 13 residues. Trimming cost V 3 bases and J 4 bases, with 10 bases left between them. Written as DNA, the CDR3 is TGCGCCAGCAGCTACCGTTCGGGCTATGGCTACACCTTC. Translating it yields CASSYRSGYGYTF. The full variable domain, rest sourced from reference TRBV5-1 and TRBJ1-2, is KAGVTQTPRYLIKTRGQQVTLSCSPISGHRSVSWYQQTPGQGLQFLFEYFSETQRNKGNFPGRFSGRQFSNSRSEMNVSTLELGDSALYLCASSYRSGYGYTFGSGTRLTVV.

The rearrangement links TRBV27 to TRBJ1-2; a possible D gene is TRBD1 (6 bases). The CDR3 length is 13 residues. The V gene's germline CDR1 is MNHEY and CDR2 SMNVEV (reference sequence). Trimming took 6 bases from V and 4 from J, leaving 12 bases between them. CDR3 nucleotide sequence: TGTGCCAGCAGGCGAGGACAGTCCTATGGCTACACCTTC. This gives the protein CASRRGQSYGYTF.

V usage is TRBV29-1 and J usage is TRBJ2-7, with TRBD2 as a possible D gene (5 bases). V lost 7 bases and J 7 bases, leaving 17 bases between the germline ends. The CDR3 totals 12 residues. Germline CDR1 reads SQVTM; CDR2 reads ANQGSEA. CDR3 residues: CSAAELREEQYF. CDR3 nucleotides: TGCAGCGCTGCCGAGCTGAGGGAGGAGCAGTACTTC.

The CDR3: CASSFLAQLDNEQFF. The CDR3, as DNA: TGTGCCAGCAGTTTCCTAGCTCAACTCGACAATGAGCAGTTCTTC. The chain employs TRBV6-5 and TRBJ2-1; weak D call: TRBD2 (5 bases). This CDR3 contains 15 residues. Trimming took off 4 bases at V and 5 bases at J, with 15 bases between the two ends. Germline loops: CDR1 MNHEY, CDR2 SVGAGI.

CDR3 nucleotide sequence: TGTGCCAGCAGTTTACCGGACAGGGAGGACGAGCAGTACTTC. Amino acid sequence: CASSLPDREDEQYF. The chain couples TRBV27 to TRBJ2-7, with 8 bases matching TRBD1. This CDR3 spans 14 amino acids. The V segment lost 2 bases and the J segment 5 bases; nucleotides outside the gene matches: 5. Germline assignment: CDR1 MNHEY and CDR2 SMNVEV (reference sequence).

V usage is TRBV28 and J usage is TRBJ2-1; D perhaps matches TRBD1 (6 bases). CDR1 MDHEN and CDR2 SYDVKM come from the germline V gene. V dropped 7 bases and J dropped 0 bases, with 19 bases sitting between them. The CDR3 is 17 residues long. CDR3 region: CASTPSTGQGSYNEQFF. CDR3 coding DNA: TGTGCCAGCACCCCCTCCACAGGGCAGGGCTCCTACAATGAGCAGTTCTTC.

The rearrangement links TRBV6-6 to TRBJ2-7; tentative D call: TRBD1 (6 bases). Per germline, CDR1 MNHNY and CDR2 SVGAGI (reference sequence). The CDR3 spans 10 residues. The V end lost 6 bases, the J end lost 6 bases, and 6 bases lay between the germline ends. The chain's CDR3 is CASRQGEQYF. CDR3 sequence (DNA): TGTGCCAGCAGACAGGGCGAGCAGTACTTC.

A word on this clone: Distinct nucleotide sequences in the sample also encode this CDR3. The J gene is TRBJ2-7, the V gene TRBV6-1; D not certain. Germline V lookup: CDR1 MNHNS, CDR2 SASEGT. This CDR3 has 11 amino acids. The ends were cut back, 1 base at V and 3 bases at J, with 1 base in the middle. The CDR3 loop is CASSEGYEQYF. The DNA of the CDR3 is TGTGCCAGCAGTGAAGGCTACGAGCAGTACTTC.

This clone occurred many times. The chain joins TRBV6-4 to TRBJ1-2; 10 positions match TRBD1. Germline V gene sequence: CDR1 MRHNA, CDR2 SNTAGT. V gave up 4 bases and J gave up 4 bases; unmatched junction bases: 0. The CDR3 runs to 13 residues. Here the CDR3 reads CASSGTGGYGYTF. CDR3 coding DNA: TGTGCCAGCAGTGGGACAGGGGGCTATGGCTACACCTTC.

A single count supports this clone. The chain uses TRBV10-3 and TRBJ1-2; no definite D call. The CDR3 sequence is 16 residues long. Germline values: CDR1 ENHRY, CDR2 SYGVKD. The V end lost 0 bases, the J end lost 6 bases, and 17 bases lay between the germline ends. This chain's CDR3 is CAISESTPPTGNGYTF. The CDR3 region has the DNA TGTGCCATCAGTGAGTCTACTCCCCCAACGGGAAATGGCTACACCTTC.

V is TRBV27 and J is TRBJ2-7; weak D call: TRBD2 (6 bases). Germline V gene sequence: CDR1 MNHEY, CDR2 SMNVEV (reference sequence). The V end was cut by 4 bases, the J end by 1 base, with 8 bases between. There are 13 residues in the CDR3. The CDR3 loop reads CASSSGTSYEQYF. The CDR3 coding sequence is TGTGCCAGCAGTTCGGGGACTTCCTACGAGCAGTACTTC.

In its sample, this clone was seen a few times. The DNA of the CDR3 is TGTGCCAGCAGCTTACTGGCGGGAGACAATGAGCAGTTCTTC. Translation: CASSLLAGDNEQFF. The chain carries TRBV11-2 and TRBJ2-1; 7 positions agree with TRBD2. Trimming took 2 bases from V and 5 from J; bases not matched to a gene: 3. The CDR3 runs to 14 residues. The germline V gene encodes CDR1 SGHAT and CDR2 FQNNGV.